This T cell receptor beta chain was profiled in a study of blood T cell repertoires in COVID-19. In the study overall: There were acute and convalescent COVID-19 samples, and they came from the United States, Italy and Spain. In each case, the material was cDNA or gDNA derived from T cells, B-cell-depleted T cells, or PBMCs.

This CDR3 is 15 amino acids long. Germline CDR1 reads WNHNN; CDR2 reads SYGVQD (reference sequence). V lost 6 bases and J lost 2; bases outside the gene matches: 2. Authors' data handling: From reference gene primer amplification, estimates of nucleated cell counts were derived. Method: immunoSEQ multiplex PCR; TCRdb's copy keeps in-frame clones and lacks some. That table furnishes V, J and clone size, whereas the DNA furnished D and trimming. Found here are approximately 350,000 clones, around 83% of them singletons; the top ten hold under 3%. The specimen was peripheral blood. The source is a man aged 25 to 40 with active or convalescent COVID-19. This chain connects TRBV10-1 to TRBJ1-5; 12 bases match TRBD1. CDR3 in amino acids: CASRGQGAGNQPQHF. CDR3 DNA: TGCGCCAGCAGGGGACAGGGGGCTGGCAATCAGCCCCAGCATTTT.